The 16 T cell receptor beta chains below were found in one sample sequenced in a study of shared clonotypes between healthy human individuals. TCRdb's copy holds only in-frame clones and misses some; the assay was immunoSEQ multiplex PCR. The sample comprises about 980,000 clones, approximately 76% of which are singletons, and over 1.3% rests with the top ten. Input material: memory CD4+ T cells sorted from blood. Sample subset: CD45RA-negative fraction. The receptors come from a man aged 18-30 years in good health.

The rearrangement joins TRBV5-4 to TRBJ2-1; TRBD2 might be the D (6 bases). CDR3 size: 15 residues. The V gene lost 1 base and the J gene lost 4 bases, with 12 bases spanning the gap. Per the germline V gene, CDR1 is SGHNT and CDR2 is YYREEE (reference sequence). The CDR3 is CASSLTSGQYNEQFF. CDR3 nucleotide sequence: TGTGCCAGCAGCTTGACCAGCGGGCAGTACAATGAGCAGTTCTTC.

V and J are TRBV7-9 and TRBJ1-1; D is ambiguous. V lost 3 bases and J 4 bases, leaving 9 bases between the germline ends. Germline CDR1 reads SEHNR; CDR2 reads FQNEAQ (reference sequence). CDR3 length equals 13 residues. The CDR3 sequence is CASSFGPFTEAFF. CDR3 in DNA: TGTGCCAGCAGCTTCGGGCCGTTCACTGAAGCTTTCTTT. Variable domain in full (rest from reference TRBV7-9 and TRBJ1-1): DTGVSQNPRHKITKRGQNVTFRCDPISEHNRLYWYRQTLGQGPEFLTYFQNEAQLEKSRLLSDRFSAERPKGSFSTLEIQRTEQGDSAMYLCASSFGPFTEAFFGQGTRLTVV.

The J gene is TRBJ1-2, the V gene TRBV25-1; 11 bases agree with TRBD1. The CDR3 sequence is 18 residues long. J gave up 4 bases and V 2 bases, and 12 bases lay outside the gene matches. CDR1 and CDR2 (germline): MGHDK, SYGVNS. The DNA for the CDR3 is TGTGCCAGCAGTGAAAGTAGGACAGGGGGCTCTTTGAGCTATGGCTACACCTTC. Its translation: CASSESRTGGSLSYGYTF.

The chain joins TRBV5-1 to TRBJ2-7; 8 positions agree with TRBD1. Trimming cost V 0 bases and J 6 bases; bases outside gene matches: 5. CDR3 length: 14 amino acids. Germline loops: CDR1 SGHRS, CDR2 YFSETQ. The DNA of the CDR3 is TGCGCCAGCAGCTTGGTCCAGGGGGCAGGCGAGCAGTACTTC. Protein: CASSLVQGAGEQYF.

CDR3 DNA: TGTGCCAGCAGTGAGGGGTTATCGTATGCTTTCTTT. Amino acids: CASSEGLSYAFF. V gene TRBV6-6 combines with J gene TRBJ1-1, with D possibly being TRBD1 (5 bases). There are 12 residues in the CDR3. Germline assignment: CDR1 MNHNY and CDR2 SVGAGI (reference sequence). V was clipped by 5 bases and J by 11 bases, with 15 bases between them.

Here the CDR3 DNA reads TGTGCCAGCAGCTTAGGGGGACAGGGGGCCGGTAACTCACCCCTCCACTTT. Amino acids: CASSLGGQGAGNSPLHF. The chain couples TRBV11-2 to TRBJ1-6; 12 nucleotides agree with TRBD1. Germline V CDR1 and CDR2: SGHAT, FQNNGV. This CDR3 contains 17 residues. V lost 1 base to trimming and J lost 10 bases; unmatched junction nucleotides: 8.

V and J are TRBV18 and TRBJ1-1; 8 bases agree with TRBD1. The junction had 2 bases not matched to a gene; V was cut back by 4 bases and J by 1 base. This CDR3 has 14 residues. Germline loops: CDR1 KGHSH, CDR2 LQKENI. CDR3 in amino acids: CASSQGQGNTEAFF. DNA of the CDR3: TGTGCCAGCTCACAAGGACAGGGGAACACTGAAGCTTTCTTT. Using reference TRBV18 and TRBJ1-1 for the parts outside the CDR3, the full variable domain is NAGVMQNPRHLVRRRGQEARLRCSPMKGHSHVYWYRQLPEEGLKFMVYLQKENIIDESGMPKERFSAEFPKEGPSILRIQQVVRGDSAAYFCASSQGQGNTEAFFGQGTRLTVV.

The chain couples TRBV5-1 to TRBJ2-7; 7 positions match TRBD1. The CDR3 covers 14 residues. Germline CDR1 reads SGHRS; CDR2 reads YFSETQ. V lost 3 bases, J lost 5 bases, and 8 bases stayed unmatched. The CDR3 bases are TGCGCCAGCAGCTCGGCGGACAGGAGCCACGAGCAGTACTTC. The encoded protein is CASSSADRSHEQYF.

The genes are TRBV5-1 and TRBJ2-3; D remains ambiguous. There are 12 residues in the CDR3. V was trimmed by 2 bases and J by 4 bases, leaving 5 bases between them. Germline V gene lookup returns CDR1 SGHRS and CDR2 YFSETQ. For the CDR3, the DNA is TGCGCCAGCAGCTTTGGGGCAGATACGCAGTATTTT. Translating it yields CASSFGADTQYF. Full variable domain (missing parts from reference TRBV5-1 and TRBJ2-3): KAGVTQTPRYLIKTRGQQVTLSCSPISGHRSVSWYQQTPGQGLQFLFEYFSETQRNKGNFPGRFSGRQFSNSRSEMNVSTLELGDSALYLCASSFGADTQYFGPGTRLTVL.

The rearrangement joins TRBV11-3 to TRBJ2-2; 10 bases map to TRBD1. J lost 5 bases, V lost 4 bases, and 4 bases had no gene match. CDR1 is SGHNT, CDR2 YENEEA, per germline. The CDR3 totals 15 residues. The CDR3 DNA follows: TGTGCCAGCAGCTCCGGACAGGGGGTGACCGGGGAGCTGTTTTTT. Its protein product is CASSSGQGVTGELFF.

J is TRBJ2-7 and V is TRBV25-1; the match to TRBD2 covers 12 bases. The CDR3 has 15 residues. Trimming cost V 4 bases and J 3 bases; bases outside gene matches: 4. Germline assignment: CDR1 MGHDK and CDR2 SYGVNS. CDR3 in DNA: TGTGCCAGCAGTGCCCGGACTAGCGGGATCTACGAGCAGTACTTC. The encoded protein is CASSARTSGIYEQYF.

The chain is built from TRBV5-6 and TRBJ1-4, with D perhaps matching TRBD1 (5 bases). Per germline, CDR1 SGHDT and CDR2 YYEEEE. The CDR3 has 14 residues. V was cut by 4 bases and J by 1 base, with 8 bases left in between. The CDR3 spells CASSPGLTNEKLFF. DNA of the CDR3: TGTGCCAGCAGCCCAGGGCTAACTAATGAAAAACTGTTTTTT.

This CDR3 is CASSVRQVGNTGELFF. In DNA form, the CDR3 reads TGTGCCAGCAGTGTCCGACAGGTGGGGAACACCGGGGAGCTGTTTTTT. V is TRBV2 and J is TRBJ2-2, with a weak D call TRBD1 (6 bases). V was cut by 4 bases and J by 1 base, with 13 bases left in between. The CDR3 spans 16 residues. The germline V gene encodes CDR1 SNHLY and CDR2 FYNNEI.

This chain links TRBV6-5 with TRBJ1-4; the D is unclear. Germline V CDR1 and CDR2: MNHEY, SVGAGI. The CDR3 length is 14 residues. Deletions cut 0 bases from V and 4 bases from J, with 6 bases between. This CDR3 reads CASSYSRINEKLFF. The CDR3 DNA reads TGTGCCAGCAGTTACTCACGGATTAATGAAAAACTGTTTTTT.

The chain combines TRBV5-4 with TRBJ2-1, with D possibly TRBD1 on 5 matching bases. Germline values: CDR1 SGHNT, CDR2 YYREEE (reference sequence). Between the trimmed V and J ends, which lost 0 bases and 3 bases, there was a span of 10 bases. The CDR3 spans 15 residues. The CDR3 region is CASSLGQSRYNEQFF. The CDR3 bases are TGTGCCAGCAGCTTGGGACAGTCGCGCTACAATGAGCAGTTCTTC.

The sample holds one count of this clone. The chain carries TRBV30 and TRBJ1-2; D not resolved. V was cut by 0 bases and J by 7 bases, with 15 bases left in between. This CDR3 has 14 amino acids. CDR1 is GTSNPN and CDR2 is SVGIG in the germline V gene (reference sequence). CDR3 coding DNA: TGTGCCTGGAGTGTACTACGAGGCGCGGGTGGCTACACCTTC. Encoded protein: CAWSVLRGAGGYTF. Looking up the rest from reference TRBV30 and TRBJ1-2 gives the full variable domain: SQTIHQWPATLVQPVGSPLSLECTVEGTSNPNLYWYRQAAGRGLQLLFYSVGIGQISSEVPQNLSASRPQDRQFILSSKKLLLSDSGFYLCAWSVLRGAGGYTFGSGTRLTVV.